The clone carrying this T cell receptor beta chain has only a few counts. The antigen is undetermined. The germline V gene has CDR1 SNHLY and CDR2 FYNNEI. The CDR3 extends over 15 amino acids. V lost 4 bases to trimming and J lost 5 bases; unmatched junction nucleotides: 5. Treatment of the sample: roughly 11-day PBMC culture with coronavirus spike peptide pools or control peptides (ViraFEST assay). The data are from a study of vaccination and CD4 T cells after COVID-19. The wider study: The stimulating agents, overlapping spike peptides, came from SARS-CoV-2, HCoV-NL63, HCoV-OC43 and HCoV-229E.

At the Johns Hopkins FTIC core, DNA taken from cultured CD4+ T cells was sequenced by way of the Oncomine TCR Beta short-read assay. In TCRdb, the PCR reads were re-called with MiXCR into one record per CDR3 protein. This sample has 15,000 to 20,000 distinct CDR3 sequences; approximately 53% occur once, and the top ten carry 7.5% to 10%. Sequenced material: CD4+ T cells from blood, cultured in vitro. The source of this sequence is a human donor who had recovered from COVID-19. This chain connects TRBV2 to TRBJ1-5, with TRBD1 matching over 10 bases. CDR3 amino acids: CASSGVTGGYQPQHF. CDR3 nucleotides: TGTGCCAGCAGTGGCGTGACAGGGGGCTATCAGCCCCAGCATTTT.